The clone carrying this TCR beta chain was detected only a few times. The data were obtained in a study of T cell clones after liver transplantation. Assay used: immunoSEQ multiplex PCR; TCRdb lists only in-frame clones, some missing. The sample lists tens of thousands of clones; about two thirds were seen once. The clonotype was recovered from a human donor who received a liver transplant. This material consisted of CD4+ T cells from blood, taken before liver transplant.

CDR3 residues: CASKGGTGGADTGELFF. The DNA for the CDR3 is TGTGCCAGCAAAGGCGGGACAGGGGGAGCTGATACCGGGGAGCTGTTTTTT. V usage is TRBV10-3 and J usage is TRBJ2-2; 11 bases match TRBD1. The CDR3 spans 17 residues. The trim removed 10 bases at V and 5 bases at J, leaving 15 bases unmatched. Germline CDR1 is ENHRY and CDR2 is SYGVKD.